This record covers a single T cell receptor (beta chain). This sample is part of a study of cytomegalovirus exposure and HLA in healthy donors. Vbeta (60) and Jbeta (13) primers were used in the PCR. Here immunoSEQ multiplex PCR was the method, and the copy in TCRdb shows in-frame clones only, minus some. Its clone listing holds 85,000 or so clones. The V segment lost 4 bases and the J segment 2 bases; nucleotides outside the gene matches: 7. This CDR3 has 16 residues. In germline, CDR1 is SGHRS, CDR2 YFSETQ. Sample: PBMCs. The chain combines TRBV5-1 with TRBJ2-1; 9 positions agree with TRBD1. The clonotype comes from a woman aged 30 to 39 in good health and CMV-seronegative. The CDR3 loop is CASSVHRGPPYNEQFF. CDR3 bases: TGCGCCAGCAGCGTCCACAGGGGGCCGCCCTACAATGAGCAGTTCTTC. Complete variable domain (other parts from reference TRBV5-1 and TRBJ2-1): KAGVTQTPRYLIKTRGQQVTLSCSPISGHRSVSWYQQTPGQGLQFLFEYFSETQRNKGNFPGRFSGRQFSNSRSEMNVSTLELGDSALYLCASSVHRGPPYNEQFFGPGTRLTVL.